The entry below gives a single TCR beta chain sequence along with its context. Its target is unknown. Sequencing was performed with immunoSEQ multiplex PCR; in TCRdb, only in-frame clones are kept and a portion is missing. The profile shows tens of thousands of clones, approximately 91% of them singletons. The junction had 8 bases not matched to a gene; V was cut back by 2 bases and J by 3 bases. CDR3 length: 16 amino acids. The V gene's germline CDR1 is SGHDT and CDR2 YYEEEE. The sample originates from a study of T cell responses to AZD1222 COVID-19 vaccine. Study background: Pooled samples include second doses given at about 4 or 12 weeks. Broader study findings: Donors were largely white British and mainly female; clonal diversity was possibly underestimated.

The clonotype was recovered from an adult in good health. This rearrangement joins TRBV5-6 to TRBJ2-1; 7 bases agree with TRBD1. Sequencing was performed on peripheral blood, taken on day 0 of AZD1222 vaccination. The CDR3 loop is CASSLLGQGDYNEQFF. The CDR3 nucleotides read TGTGCCAGCAGCTTATTGGGGCAGGGGGACTACAATGAGCAGTTCTTC.